These 32 T cell receptor beta chains originate from one sample sequenced in a study of CD8 T cells in Susac syndrome. Reverse transcription of roughly 0.45 to 1 ug RNA used random hexamers. TCRdb re-called the immunoSEQ multiplex PCR reads with MiXCR, one entry per CDR3 protein. The data show approximately 71,000 distinct CDR3 sequences, nearly 96% seen once. The sample comprised CD4+ T cells from PBMCs. These receptors originate from a human donor with multiple sclerosis.

V gene TRBV29-1 combines with J gene TRBJ1-2; D gene uncertain. The CDR3 loop spans 12 amino acids. Deletions cut 3 bases from V and 2 bases from J, with 7 bases between. CDR1 is SQVTM and CDR2 is ANQGSEA in the germline V gene. As DNA, the CDR3 is TGCAGCGTTGATAAACAGAACTATGGCTACACCTTC. This codes for CSVDKQNYGYTF.

The chain employs TRBV20-1 and TRBJ2-3; TRBD1 matches 10 bases. Unmatched junction bases numbered 5, after V lost 6 bases and J lost 2 bases. Germline lookup yields CDR1 DFQATT and CDR2 SNEGSKA (reference sequence). The CDR3 is 14 residues long. The CDR3 loop is CSAPDRGPTDTQYF. CDR3 in DNA: TGCAGTGCACCAGACAGGGGGCCCACAGATACGCAGTATTTT.

This chain joins TRBV7-2 and TRBJ2-3; possibly TRBD2 for D (6 bases). This CDR3 has 15 amino acids. Germline V gene lookup returns CDR1 SGHTA and CDR2 FQGNSA. V was trimmed by 2 bases and J by 2 bases, leaving 11 bases between them. The CDR3 coding sequence is TGTGCCAGCAGCTTACTATCGGGGGTCACAGATACGCAGTATTTT. It codes for CASSLLSGVTDTQYF.

V is TRBV5-4 and J is TRBJ1-4, with 7 bases matching TRBD1. V trimming: 5 bases; J trimming: 4 bases; junction bases outside the gene matches: 8. The CDR3 runs 15 residues. The germline CDR1 and CDR2 sequences are SGHNT and YYREEE (reference sequence). The DNA of the CDR3 is TGTGCCAGCAGAAAGCACGGGACAGATAATGAAAAACTGTTTTTT. Amino acids: CASRKHGTDNEKLFF.

This chain joins TRBV12-3 or TRBV12-4 and TRBJ1-6; TRBD1 matches at 11 bases. The J segment lost 8 bases and the V segment lost 5 bases, leaving 8 bases of the junction unmatched. This CDR3 contains 16 residues. CDR3 sequence reads: CASSPRTGGWDSPLHF. The DNA for the CDR3 is TGTGCCAGCAGTCCAAGGACAGGGGGCTGGGATTCACCCCTCCACTTT.

There are a few counts of this clonotype. This chain joins TRBV29-1 and TRBJ2-7; no reliable D call. Germline V gives CDR1 SQVTM, CDR2 ANQGSEA. With 3 bases removed from V and 6 bases from J, the gap between germline ends came to 12 bases. CDR3 length equals 12 residues. The CDR3 nucleotides read TGCAGCGTTGAGTTTGGGGTGGGCGAGCAGTACTTC. Encoded protein: CSVEFGVGEQYF.

This clonotype showed up just a few times. This chain connects TRBV11-2 to TRBJ2-5; either TRBD1 or TRBD2 may fit D (6 bases each). The CDR3 sequence is 14 residues long. In germline, CDR1 is SGHAT, CDR2 FQNNGV. Trimming pared 2 bases from V and 5 bases from J, leaving 12 bases between. CDR3: CASSLRGLGETQYF. Written as DNA, the CDR3 is TGTGCCAGCAGCTTACGGGGGCTGGGGGAGACCCAGTACTTC.

This chain uses TRBV12-3 or TRBV12-4 with TRBJ2-1; D is unresolved. There are 12 residues in the CDR3. Trimming took off 3 bases at V and 9 bases at J, with 9 bases between the two ends. CDR3 sequence reads: CASSLSKGEQFF. Written as DNA, the CDR3 is TGTGCCAGCAGTTTGTCAAAGGGTGAGCAGTTCTTC.

The chain combines TRBV29-1 with TRBJ2-7, with 7 bases aligning to TRBD2. The CDR3 extends over 13 amino acids. The V gene's germline CDR1 is SQVTM and CDR2 ANQGSEA. After removal of 3 bases from V and 0 bases from J, the junction contained 2 bases not matched to a gene. CDR3 sequence reads: CSVDTGGSYEQYF. CDR3 coding DNA: TGCAGCGTTGATACGGGGGGCTCCTACGAGCAGTACTTC.

V usage is TRBV29-1 and J usage is TRBJ2-5, with 7 bases fitting TRBD1. This CDR3 is built from 14 residues. The trim removed 0 bases at V and 2 bases at J, leaving 3 bases unmatched. Per germline, CDR1 SQVTM and CDR2 ANQGSEA. CDR3 loop: CSVEDTGQQETQYF. The CDR3 coding sequence is TGCAGCGTTGAAGATACGGGACAGCAAGAGACCCAGTACTTC.

The chain has TRBV2 and TRBJ2-3, with unresolved D. Trimming took 6 bases from V and 4 from J, leaving 8 bases between them. The CDR3 runs 12 residues. Germline CDR1 SNHLY, CDR2 FYNNEI. The CDR3 here is CASRNPPDTQYF. The DNA of the CDR3 is TGTGCCAGCAGGAACCCCCCAGATACGCAGTATTTT. The variable domain in full, with the rest retrieved from reference TRBV2 and TRBJ2-3, is EPEVTQTPSHQVTQMGQEVILRCVPISNHLYFYWYRQILGQKVEFLVSFYNNEISEKSEIFDDQFSVERPDGSNFTLKIRSTKLEDSAMYFCASRNPPDTQYFGPGTRLTVL.

The rearrangement joins TRBV9 to TRBJ1-2; D remains unclear. This CDR3 is built from 14 residues. V was trimmed by 2 bases and J by 4 bases, leaving 12 bases between them. CDR1 SGDLS and CDR2 YYNGEE come from the germline V gene. CDR3 protein: CASSVNNGPYGYTF. CDR3 nucleotides: TGTGCCAGCAGCGTTAATAATGGGCCCTATGGCTACACCTTC.

The chain recombines TRBV30 with TRBJ2-1; D unresolved. Germline CDR1 is GTSNPN and CDR2 is SVGIG (reference sequence). Trimming left V 7 bases short and J 0 bases short, with 10 bases between. The CDR3 spans 13 residues. In DNA, the CDR3 is TGTGCCTCCACCCCGAGCTCCTACAATGAGCAGTTCTTC. Protein product: CASTPSSYNEQFF.

The genes are TRBV5-6 and TRBJ2-7; D unclear. Looked up from germline, CDR1 is SGHDT and CDR2 is YYEEEE. Trimming cost V 2 bases and J 2 bases, with 11 bases left between them. The CDR3 loop spans 14 amino acids. The CDR3 loop is CASSFGSDAYEQYF. Here the CDR3 DNA reads TGTGCCAGCAGCTTTGGGTCGGACGCCTACGAGCAGTACTTC.

DNA of the CDR3: TGTGCCAGCAGTGGGGAGACAGGGAATCAGCCCCAGCATTTT. This codes for CASSGETGNQPQHF. This chain joins TRBV2 and TRBJ1-5; 7 positions agree with TRBD1. The V and J ends lost 4 bases and 4 bases, in that order; junction bases with no gene match: 4. Germline assignment: CDR1 SNHLY and CDR2 FYNNEI. The CDR3 has 14 amino acids.

The rearrangement joins TRBV30 to TRBJ1-6, with no clear D. The CDR3 is 14 amino acids. Trimming shortened V by 0 bases and J by 9 bases, and 12 bases separated the two germline ends. The germline V gene encodes CDR1 GTSNPN and CDR2 SVGIG (reference sequence). The CDR3 nucleotides read TGTGCCTGGAGTGTAGTGCAGTCAAGTTCACCCCTCCACTTT. It yields the protein CAWSVVQSSSPLHF. The full variable domain, completed using reference TRBV30 and TRBJ1-6, is SQTIHQWPATLVQPVGSPLSLECTVEGTSNPNLYWYRQAAGRGLQLLFYSVGIGQISSEVPQNLSASRPQDRQFILSSKKLLLSDSGFYLCAWSVVQSSSPLHFGNGTRLTVT.

V and J are TRBV25-1 and TRBJ1-1; TRBD1 agrees at 11 bases. The CDR3 has 15 amino acids. J lost 7 bases, V lost 5 bases, and 9 bases had no gene match. Looked up from germline, CDR1 is MGHDK and CDR2 is SYGVNS. The CDR3 reads CASSMAKDRGLEAFF. Written as DNA, the CDR3 is TGTGCCAGCAGTATGGCTAAGGACAGGGGGCTTGAAGCTTTCTTT.

V and J are TRBV7-9 and TRBJ2-4, with 9 nucleotides matching TRBD1. V shed 5 bases, J shed 9 bases, and the junction held 8 bases outside the gene matches. The CDR3 has 14 residues. Per the germline V gene, CDR1 is SEHNR and CDR2 is FQNEAQ (reference sequence). DNA of the CDR3: TGTGCCAGCAGCCCGGGACAGGGCGAAGGCATTCAGTACTTC. Translation: CASSPGQGEGIQYF.

The V and J genes are TRBV27 and TRBJ1-5, with D possibly matching TRBD1 (6 bases). This CDR3 region has 15 residues. V was shortened by 4 bases and J by 1 base, with 11 bases between the two germline ends. Germline lookup yields CDR1 MNHEY and CDR2 SMNVEV (reference sequence). This chain's CDR3 is CASSYSGASNQPQHF. The CDR3 nucleotides read TGTGCCAGCAGTTACTCGGGGGCAAGCAATCAGCCCCAGCATTTT.

This CDR3 reads CAWSVLISGNTIYF. The CDR3 DNA reads as TGTGCCTGGAGTGTACTTATCTCTGGAAACACCATATATTTT. This sequence joins TRBV30 and TRBJ1-3, with D unclear. Trimming removed 0 bases from V and 0 bases from J, with 6 bases in between. CDR1 is GTSNPN and CDR2 is SVGIG in the germline V gene (reference sequence). The CDR3 spans 14 residues. Based on the CDR3 plus reference TRBV30 and TRBJ1-3, the full variable domain is SQTIHQWPATLVQPVGSPLSLECTVEGTSNPNLYWYRQAAGRGLQLLFYSVGIGQISSEVPQNLSASRPQDRQFILSSKKLLLSDSGFYLCAWSVLISGNTIYFGEGSWLTVV.

The V gene is TRBV19, the J gene TRBJ2-7; the match to TRBD1 covers 9 bases. The CDR3 contains 14 residues. The germline V gene has CDR1 LNHDA and CDR2 SQIVND (reference sequence). Germline trimming cut 5 bases from V and 2 bases from J; bases unmatched to any gene: 4. In nucleotides, the CDR3 is TGTGCCAGTAGTCCGACAGGGGGGCCCTACGAGCAGTACTTC. This codes for CASSPTGGPYEQYF.

J is TRBJ2-6 and V is TRBV7-3; D remains unclear. The germline V and J ends were trimmed by 0 bases and 6 bases, with 12 bases remaining between them. Germline V gene data show CDR1 as SGHTA and CDR2 as FQGTGA. The CDR3 runs to 16 residues. The CDR3, as DNA: TGTGCCAGCAGCTTAACTTTTCTACCGGAGGCCAACGTCCTGACTTTC. This codes for CASSLTFLPEANVLTF.

V gene TRBV12-3 or TRBV12-4 combines with J gene TRBJ1-5; a weak D match, TRBD1 (5 bases). The CDR3 contains 14 residues. V lost 5 bases, J lost 11 bases, and 19 bases lay in between. CDR3 nucleotides: TGTGCCAGCAGTGCCGGGACGCTCATTTCGGCCCAGCATTTT. Translation gives CASSAGTLISAQHF.

The chain joins TRBV6-5 to TRBJ2-1, with D perhaps being TRBD1 or TRBD2 (5 bases each). The CDR3 is 13 amino acids. Germline V gene data show CDR1 as MNHEY and CDR2 as SVGAGI. The V end lost 0 bases, the J end lost 7 bases, and 7 bases lay between the germline ends. CDR3 region: CASSYSGENEQFF. The CDR3 region has the DNA TGTGCCAGCAGTTACTCGGGGGAGAATGAGCAGTTCTTC.

The J gene is TRBJ2-7, the V gene TRBV7-2; the D gene could be TRBD1 or TRBD2 (5 bases each). Trimming removed 1 base at V and 6 bases at J, with 16 bases between. Germline lookup yields CDR1 SGHTA and CDR2 FQGNSA. This CDR3 has 15 amino acids. The CDR3 nucleotides read TGTGCCAGCAGCTTAGAGTGGGACGCAGTGGGCGAGCAGTACTTC. The encoded protein is CASSLEWDAVGEQYF.

As to this clonotype: It is unclear where the CDR3 begins or ends on the DNA, so no DNA is shown, and the CDR3 is as TCRdb lists it. This chain connects TRBV7-2 to TRBJ2-6; the table calls TRBD1, which could not be checked here. The CDR3 length is 17 residues, termini included. Germline V gene lookup returns CDR1 SGHTA and CDR2 FQGNSA. CDR3 amino acids: CASSFSGPGSGANVLTF.

The chain couples TRBV13 to TRBJ2-7; D may match TRBD1 or TRBD2 (5 bases each). CDR3 size: 16 residues. Germline CDR1 reads PRHDT; CDR2 reads FYEKMQ (reference sequence). The germline V and J ends were trimmed by 1 base and 6 bases, with 19 bases remaining between them. CDR3 amino acids: CASSLASFWGPVEQYF. The CDR3 region has the DNA TGTGCCAGCAGCTTAGCCTCCTTTTGGGGACCGGTCGAGCAGTACTTC.

This rearrangement joins TRBV24-1 to TRBJ2-5; 9 nucleotides line up with TRBD1. The CDR3 consists of 14 residues. CDR1 and CDR2 from the germline V gene are KGHDR and SFDVKD. With 4 bases clipped from V and 4 bases from J, the junction kept 3 bases outside the gene matches. Here the CDR3 reads CATSDPGQGETQYF. The CDR3 region has the DNA TGTGCCACCAGTGACCCGGGACAGGGAGAGACCCAGTACTTC.

The chain joins TRBV27 to TRBJ2-7, with unresolved D. The V gene's germline CDR1 is MNHEY and CDR2 SMNVEV (reference sequence). The length of the CDR3 is 15 residues. V lost 6 bases, J lost 0 bases, and 15 bases lay in between. The CDR3 nucleotides are TGTGCCAGCAGCCCTCGCGAAGGGTACTCCTACGAGCAGTACTTC. It is translated as CASSPREGYSYEQYF.

V is TRBV18 and J is TRBJ2-3; no firm D call. CDR1 is KGHSH, CDR2 LQKENI, per germline. The V end lost 2 bases, the J end lost 0 bases, and 6 bases lay between the germline ends. The CDR3 runs 14 residues. The CDR3 loop reads CASSPNFSTDTQYF. CDR3 DNA: TGTGCCAGCTCACCAAACTTTAGCACAGATACGCAGTATTTT. Looking up the rest from reference TRBV18 and TRBJ2-3 gives the full variable domain: NAGVMQNPRHLVRRRGQEARLRCSPMKGHSHVYWYRQLPEEGLKFMVYLQKENIIDESGMPKERFSAEFPKEGPSILRIQQVVRGDSAAYFCASSPNFSTDTQYFGPGTRLTVL.

The chain joins TRBV25-1 to TRBJ2-7, with 9 bases lining up with TRBD1. Germline V gene data show CDR1 as MGHDK and CDR2 as SYGVNS. Losses at the gene ends were 4 bases for V and 5 bases for J; bases not matched to a gene: 3. This CDR3 is 13 amino acids long. CDR3 bases: TGTGCCAGCAGTGGGGACAGGGCCCACGAGCAGTACTTC. Translating it yields CASSGDRAHEQYF.

This CDR3 is CAWRKSFQETQYF. The DNA for the CDR3 is TGTGCCTGGAGAAAAAGTTTCCAAGAGACCCAGTACTTC. V usage is TRBV30 and J usage is TRBJ2-5; D unresolved. The CDR3 length is 13 residues. Germline CDR1 is GTSNPN and CDR2 is SVGIG (reference sequence). Trimming pared 3 bases from V and 1 base from J, leaving 9 bases between.